This is a list of T cell receptor delta chains from one sample in a study of Vδ1+ human thymocytes. TCRdb redid clone calling on the multiplex PCR reads using CATT. This sample has 70,000 to 90,000 delta-chain clones; 30% to 40% occur once, and the top ten carry roughly 0.25%. The specimen sequenced was Vdelta1+ gamma-delta thymocytes from the thymus. The receptor source for this set is a boy under two years old who had congenital heart surgery. Each CDR3 is given with its conserved first and last residue. A D gene is named only where the DNA matches it firmly. A row's size may be missing; if present it is once, few, many or a size class.

J gene	D gene	V gene	clone size	CDR3 protein	CDR3 DNA
TRDJ1	NA	TRDV1	NA	CALGARGSEDTDKLIF	TGTGCTCTTGGGGCCAGAGGGTCGGAGGACACCGATAAACTCATCTTT
TRDJ1	TRDD3	TRDV1	NA	CALGELHPFLPHTGGYASGTDKLIF	TGTGCTCTTGGGGAACTCCACCCTTTCCTACCCCATACTGGGGGATACGCCTCGGGCACCGATAAACTCATCTTT
TRDJ1	NA	TRDV1	NA	CALGNPILPHKLIF	TGTGCTCTTGGGAACCCGATCCTACCCCATAAACTCATCTTT
TRDJ1	TRDD3	TRDV1	NA	CALGPASWGTLYTDKLIF	TGTGCTCTTGGGCCCGCTTCCTGGGGGACCTTGTACACCGATAAACTCATCTTT
TRDJ1	TRDD3	TRDV1	NA	CALGELDSFALSYWGMDSTDKLIF	TGTGCTCTTGGGGAACTTGATAGCTTTGCTTTGTCCTACTGGGGGATGGACAGCACCGATAAACTCATCTTT
TRDJ1	NA	TRDV1	few	CALGGIAGGVPARPDKLIF	TGTGCTCTTGGGGGGATTGCGGGGGGAGTACCCGCCAGGCCCGATAAACTCATCTTT
TRDJ1	TRDD3	TRDV1	NA	CALGEQSRPDGRTGGYAADKLIF	TGTGCTCTTGGGGAACAGAGTAGGCCCGACGGCCGTACTGGGGGATACGCGGCCGATAAACTCATCTTT
TRDJ1	TRDD3	TRDV1	few	CALGELAVLGDRYTDKLIF	TGTGCTCTTGGGGAACTCGCGGTACTGGGGGACCGGTACACCGATAAACTCATCTTT
TRDJ1	NA	TRDV1	once	CALGELFPWKGSTDKLIF	TGTGCTCTTGGGGAACTTTTCCCTTGGAAGGGATCCACCGATAAACTCATCTTT
TRDJ1	NA	TRDV1	few	CALGERLSFPAVYTDKLIF	TGTGCTCTTGGGGAACGGCTAAGCTTCCCCGCGGTGTACACCGATAAACTCATCTTT
TRDJ1	TRDD3	TRDV1	few	CALGQRDWGRLGYTDKLIF	TGTGCTCTTGGTCAACGGGACTGGGGGCGATTAGGGTACACCGATAAACTCATCTTT
TRDJ1	TRDD3	TRDV1	few	CALGERSLSGGSSDKLIF	TGTGCTCTTGGGGAACGAAGCTTATCTGGGGGATCCTCCGATAAACTCATCTTT
TRDJ1	TRDD3	TRDV1	NA	CALGELSPQATGGHTDKLIF	TGTGCTCTTGGGGAACTCTCGCCGCAGGCGACTGGGGGCCACACCGATAAACTCATCTTT
TRDJ1	TRDD3	TRDV1	NA	CALGERSLGVLRYTDKLIF	TGTGCTCTTGGGGAACGCTCGCTGGGGGTTCTTCGTTACACCGATAAACTCATCTTT
TRDJ1	TRDD3	TRDV1	few	CALGELPFRYNWGTYTDKLIF	TGTGCTCTTGGGGAACTCCCGTTCCGGTATAACTGGGGGACCTACACCGATAAACTCATCTTT
TRDJ1	TRDD3	TRDV1	NA	CALGESALPTIWGINLDLQYADKLIF	TGTGCTCTTGGGGAATCTGCTTTACCAACAATATGGGGGATAAACTTAGATCTACAGTACGCCGATAAACTCATCTTT
TRDJ1	NA	TRDV1	once	CALGEPRSQVPSDKLIF	TGTGCTCTTGGGGAACCGCGGAGTCAGGTGCCTTCCGATAAACTCATCTTT
TRDJ1	NA	TRDV1	few	CALGELSYWDKLIF	TGTGCTCTTGGGGAACTCTCCTACTGGGATAAACTCATCTTT
TRDJ1	TRDD3	TRDV1	NA	CALGESGWPYWGIPYTDKLIF	TGTGCTCTTGGGGAATCTGGCTGGCCCTACTGGGGGATACCGTACACCGATAAACTCATCTTT
TRDJ1	TRDD2	TRDV1	NA	CALGEPPSYKFPPTGKHTDKLIF	TGTGCTCTTGGGGAGCCACCTTCCTATAAATTCCCTCCAACTGGGAAACACACCGATAAACTCATCTTT
TRDJ1	NA	TRDV1	few	CALGGRASYTDKLIF	TGTGCTCTTGGGGGAAGGGCTTCGTACACCGATAAACTCATCTTT
TRDJ1	NA	TRDV1	NA	CALGASVERPRGTPCSTDKLIF	TGTGCTCTTGGGGCCTCCGTGGAACGGCCTAGGGGGACCCCCTGCAGCACCGATAAACTCATCTTT
TRDJ1	TRDD3	TRDV1	few	CALGVGLPATWGMYGDKLIF	TGTGCTCTTGGGGTTGGCCTTCCTGCAACCTGGGGGATGTATGGGGATAAACTCATCTTT
TRDJ1	NA	TRDV1	NA	CALGDTFLLGVGTDKLIF	TGTGCTCTTGGGGATACCTTCCTACTGGGGGTGGGTACCGATAAACTCATCTTT
TRDJ2	TRDD3	TRDV1	NA	CALGERKSYEIGLGDTSSLTAQLFF	TGTGCTCTTGGGGAACGAAAATCCTACGAAATAGGGTTGGGGGATACGTCCTCTTTGACAGCACAACTCTTCTTT
TRDJ1	NA	TRDV1	NA	CALGEQCYSLGLYTDKLIF	TGTGCTCTTGGGGAACAATGTTACTCGCTGGGGCTTTACACCGATAAACTCATCTTT
TRDJ1	TRDD3	TRDV1	NA	CALYLGLLGDTKLIF	TGTGCTCTCTACCTAGGCCTACTGGGGGATACTAAACTCATCTTT
TRDJ1	TRDD3	TRDV1	NA	CALGERDPNPYWGTFDKLIF	TGTGCTCTTGGGGAAAGAGATCCTAACCCTTACTGGGGGACCTTCGATAAACTCATCTTT
TRDJ1	NA	TRDV1	NA	CALGDPAPTVLGGPDKLIF	TGTGCTCTTGGGGACCCAGCGCCTACCGTACTGGGAGGGCCCGATAAACTCATCTTT
TRDJ1	NA	TRDV1	NA	CALGGPPPQTHTDKLIF	TGTGCTCTTGGGGGCCCTCCTCCCCAAACTCACACCGATAAACTCATCTTT
TRDJ1	TRDD3	TRDV1	NA	CALGVYPCGIPADKLIF	TGTGCTCTTGGCGTTTATCCCTGTGGGATACCCGCCGATAAACTCATCTTT
TRDJ1	TRDD3	TRDV1	NA	CALGELGPPVLGDTRTDKLIF	TGTGCTCTTGGGGAACTGGGTCCCCCTGTACTGGGGGATACGAGAACCGATAAACTCATCTTT
TRDJ1	TRDD3	TRDV1	few	CALATSSGVAWRGDKLVVIDKLIF	TGTGCTCTTGCGACATCTTCAGGCGTCGCCTGGAGAGGGGATAAGTTGGTCGTAATCGATAAACTCATCTTT
TRDJ1	NA	TRDV1	once	CALGEKTPWGPLGGLYTDKLIF	TGTGCTCTTGGGGAAAAAACGCCATGGGGCCCATTGGGCGGGTTGTACACCGATAAACTCATCTTT
TRDJ1	TRDD3	TRDV2	NA	CACDTRSTGGYDDKLIF	TGTGCCTGTGACACCCGGAGTACTGGGGGATACGACGATAAACTCATCTTT
TRDJ1	TRDD3	TRDV1	few	CALGEDSCHLNKADWGIRNETDKLIF	TGTGCTCTTGGGGAAGATTCCTGTCACTTAAATAAGGCCGACTGGGGGATACGCAATGAAACCGATAAACTCATCTTT
TRDJ1	NA	TRDV1	NA	CALGEFLLPTPEGWGDKLIF	TGTGCTCTTGGGGAATTTCTACTACCAACTCCAGAGGGGTGGGGCGATAAACTCATCTTT
TRDJ1	NA	TRDV1	NA	CALGERVPSLFKLIF	TGTGCTCTTGGGGAACGAGTTCCGTCCCTCTTTAAACTCATCTTT
TRDJ1	TRDD3	TRDV1	NA	CALGDRLLRPFAYSSYWGIRGPKLIF	TGTGCTCTTGGGGACCGGCTCCTACGTCCCTTCGCTTATTCCTCGTACTGGGGGATACGGGGACCGAAACTCATCTTT
TRDJ1	NA	TRDV1	NA	CALGEPPYRSADRYTDKLIF	TGTGCTCTTGGGGAACCACCCTATCGCAGCGCGGATAGGTACACCGATAAACTCATCTTT
TRDJ1	NA	TRDV1	once	CALGEPRPALCTGKLIF	TGTGCTCTTGGGGAGCCCCGCCCCGCCCTCTGTACGGGTAAACTCATCTTT
TRDJ1	NA	TRDV1	NA	CALGGSHFLRTRNTDKLIF	TGTGCTCTTGGGGGATCCCACTTCCTCCGAACGAGGAACACCGATAAACTCATCTTT
TRDJ1	TRDD3	TRDV1	NA	CALGEGLSSGDTLGTDKLIF	TGTGCTCTTGGGGAAGGTCTTTCCTCGGGGGATACGCTCGGCACCGATAAACTCATCTTT
TRDJ1	TRDD3	TRDV1	NA	CALGSSFPSSLESVGEINDKLIF	TGTGCTCTTGGGTCTTCATTCCCATCTTCGTTAGAGTCGGTGGGGGAAATCAACGATAAACTCATCTTT
TRDJ1	TRDD3	TRDV1	few	CALGEDPRRTLETPLGIRNDKLIF	TGTGCTCTTGGGGAGGACCCTCGTCGAACGCTAGAGACTCCACTCGGGATACGCAACGATAAACTCATCTTT
TRDJ1	NA	TRDV1	few	CALVGGTGYTDKLIF	TGTGCTCTTGTAGGGGGGACCGGGTACACCGATAAACTCATCTTT
TRDJ1	TRDD3	TRDV1	once	CALGERSATTSSCTGGLDTDKLIF	TGTGCTCTTGGGGAACGATCCGCCACGACATCCTCATGTACTGGGGGATTGGACACCGATAAACTCATCTTT
TRDJ1	TRDD3	TRDV1	NA	CALGELVVPRRYWGITPDTDKLIF	TGTGCTCTTGGGGAACTAGTCGTTCCGCGCCGATACTGGGGGATAACCCCTGACACCGATAAACTCATCTTT
TRDJ1	TRDD3	TRDV1	few	CALGESNLSVSPLLGDQKYTDKLIF	TGTGCTCTTGGGGAATCGAATCTTTCCGTTTCACCTTTACTGGGGGACCAGAAGTACACCGATAAACTCATCTTT
TRDJ1	NA	TRDV1	few	CALGELNSRPIIFHTDKLIF	TGTGCTCTTGGGGAACTCAACTCTCGTCCTATTATTTTTCACACCGATAAACTCATCTTT